This TCR beta chain was captured in a study of OX40 agonist ivuxolimab in advanced cancers. This CDR3 region has 14 residues. CDR1 and CDR2 (germline): MNHNS, SASEGT. V gave up 2 bases and J gave up 0 bases, with 5 bases separating them. The data were produced by immunoSEQ multiplex PCR, yet TCRdb's version contains in-frame clones alone and is incomplete. This table has fewer than 65,000 clones, approximately 90% appearing once. This TCR was sampled from an adult with an advanced solid tumor such as melanoma, head and neck, liver or kidney cancer. V and J are TRBV6-1 and TRBJ1-3; D gene uncertain. The input for sequencing was CD4+ or CD8+ T cells sorted from blood, taken in a trial of the OX40 agonist ivuxolimab. CDR3 bases: TGTGCCAGCAGTGAATACATCTCTGGAAACACCATATATTTT. It codes for CASSEYISGNTIYF.